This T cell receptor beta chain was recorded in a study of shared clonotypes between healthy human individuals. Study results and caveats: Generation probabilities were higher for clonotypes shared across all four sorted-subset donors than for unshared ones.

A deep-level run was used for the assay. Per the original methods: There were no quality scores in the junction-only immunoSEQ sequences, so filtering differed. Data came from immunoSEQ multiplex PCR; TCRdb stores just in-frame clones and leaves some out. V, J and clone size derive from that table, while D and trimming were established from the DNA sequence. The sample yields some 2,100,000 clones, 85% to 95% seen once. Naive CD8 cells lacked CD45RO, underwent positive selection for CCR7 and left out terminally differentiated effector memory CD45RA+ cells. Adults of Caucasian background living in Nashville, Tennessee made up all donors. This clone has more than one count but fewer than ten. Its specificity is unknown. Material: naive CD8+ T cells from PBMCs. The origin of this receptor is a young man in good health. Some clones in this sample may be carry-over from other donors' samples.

The CDR3 is CASSDTGPGELFF. As DNA, the CDR3 is TGTGCCAGCAGCGATACAGGGCCCGGGGAGCTGTTTTTT. The genes are TRBV7-3 and TRBJ2-2, with D possibly matching TRBD1 (6 bases). V lost 5 bases and J lost 6, with 10 bases in between. Germline CDR1 reads SGHTA; CDR2 reads FQGTGA. This CDR3 has 13 residues.